The present TCR beta chain was sequenced within a study of shared clonotypes between healthy human individuals. Study as a whole: Per donor, CD8 memory used one plate, CD8 naive used two, CD4 memory used three and CD4 naive used three.

TCRdb's table, derived via immunoSEQ multiplex PCR, lists solely in-frame clones and lacks some. The sample holds 2 million to 3 million clones, 90% to 95% seen once. The CDR3 contains 13 residues. The germline V gene has CDR1 MNHEY and CDR2 SVGAGI. Deletions cut 0 bases from V and 11 bases from J, with 11 bases between. This TCR came from a man between 18 and 29 years old in good health. Some clones in this sample may be carry-over from other donors' samples. Sequencing was done on a sample of naive CD4+ T cells from PBMCs. As for subset: CD45RA+ positively selected. This rearrangement joins TRBV6-5 to TRBJ2-1; possible D gene TRBD2, 6 bases. CDR3 nucleotide sequence: TGTGCCAGCAGTTACTCGGACTACCGAAAGCAGTTCTTC. Protein: CASSYSDYRKQFF.